The entry below gives a single T cell receptor beta chain sequence along with its context. Antigen specificity is unknown. TCRdb redid the calling of the reads with MiXCR, one entry per CDR3 protein. The sample includes about 740,000 distinct CDR3 sequences, about 40% seen only once; the top ten take under 3.5%. This entry comes from a study of T cell repertoires in cytomegalovirus infection. Overall study results and limits: Ex vivo responses were dominated by HLA-C-restricted CMV-specific TCR beta clonotypes. Carriers of CMV plus the relevant HLA were identified by cumulative public TCR beta family frequency.

The CDR3 covers 14 residues. The V end lost 2 bases, the J end lost 5 bases, and 12 bases lay between the germline ends. Germline CDR1 and CDR2: MNHEY and SVGAGI. Sequencing used PBMCs. The TCR originated in a human donor in good health (CMV status not recorded). Some clones in this sample may be carry-over from other donors' samples. The chain uses TRBV6-5 and TRBJ2-5; D tentatively fits TRBD1 or TRBD2 (5 bases each). The CDR3 sequence: CASSYDSRRETQYF. As DNA, the CDR3 is TGTGCCAGCAGTTACGACAGTCGGAGGGAGACCCAGTACTTC.